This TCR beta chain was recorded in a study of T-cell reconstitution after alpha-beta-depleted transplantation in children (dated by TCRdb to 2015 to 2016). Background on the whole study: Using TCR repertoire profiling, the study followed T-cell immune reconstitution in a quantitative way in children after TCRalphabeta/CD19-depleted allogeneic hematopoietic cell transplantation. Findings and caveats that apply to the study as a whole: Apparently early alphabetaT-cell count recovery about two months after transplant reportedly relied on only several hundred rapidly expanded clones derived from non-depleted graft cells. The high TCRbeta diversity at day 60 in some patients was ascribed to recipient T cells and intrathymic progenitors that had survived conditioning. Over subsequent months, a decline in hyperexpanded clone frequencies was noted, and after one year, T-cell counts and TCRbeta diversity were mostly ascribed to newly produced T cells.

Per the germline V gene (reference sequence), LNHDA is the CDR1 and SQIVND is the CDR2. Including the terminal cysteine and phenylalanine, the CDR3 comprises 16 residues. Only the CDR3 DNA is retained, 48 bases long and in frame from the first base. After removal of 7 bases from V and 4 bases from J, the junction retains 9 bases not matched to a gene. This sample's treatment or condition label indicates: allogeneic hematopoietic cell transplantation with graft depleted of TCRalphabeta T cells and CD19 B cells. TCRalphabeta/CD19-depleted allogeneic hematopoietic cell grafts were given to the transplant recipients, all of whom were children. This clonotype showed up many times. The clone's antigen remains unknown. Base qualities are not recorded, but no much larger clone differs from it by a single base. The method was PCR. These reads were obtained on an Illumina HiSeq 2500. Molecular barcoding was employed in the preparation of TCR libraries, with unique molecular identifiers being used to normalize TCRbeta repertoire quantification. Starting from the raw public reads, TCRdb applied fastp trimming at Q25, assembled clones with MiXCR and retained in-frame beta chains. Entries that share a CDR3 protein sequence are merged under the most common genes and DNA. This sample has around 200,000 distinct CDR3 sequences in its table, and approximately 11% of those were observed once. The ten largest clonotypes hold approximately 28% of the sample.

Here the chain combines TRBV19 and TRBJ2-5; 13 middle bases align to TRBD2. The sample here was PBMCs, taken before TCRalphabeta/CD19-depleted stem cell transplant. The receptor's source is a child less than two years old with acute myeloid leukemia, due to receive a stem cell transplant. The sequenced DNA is TGTGCCAGTACCCGACTAGCGGGAGGTTGGGGAGAGACCCAGTACTTC. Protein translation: CASTRLAGGWGETQYF.